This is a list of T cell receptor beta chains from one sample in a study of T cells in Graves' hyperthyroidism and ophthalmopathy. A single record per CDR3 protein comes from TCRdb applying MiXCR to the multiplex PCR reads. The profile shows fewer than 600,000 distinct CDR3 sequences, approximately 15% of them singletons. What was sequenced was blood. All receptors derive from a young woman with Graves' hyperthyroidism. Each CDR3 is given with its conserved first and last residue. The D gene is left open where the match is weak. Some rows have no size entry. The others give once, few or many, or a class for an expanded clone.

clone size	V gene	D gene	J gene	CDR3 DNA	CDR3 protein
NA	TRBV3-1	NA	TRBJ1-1	TGTGCCAGCAGCCGAGACATCTCGAACACTGAAGCTTTCTTT	CASSRDISNTEAFF
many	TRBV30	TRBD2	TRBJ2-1	TGTGCCTGGAGTCCTCGACTAGCGGGTAGCTCCTACAATGAGCAGTTCTTC	CAWSPRLAGSSYNEQFF
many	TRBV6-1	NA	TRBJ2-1	TGTGCCAGCAGTGGTGTAGGGCCAAAACTCTACAATGAGCAGTTCTTC	CASSGVGPKLYNEQFF
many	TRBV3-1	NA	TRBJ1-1	TGTGCCAGCAGCCAAGAATACGGGATGAACACTGAAGCTTTCTTT	CASSQEYGMNTEAFF
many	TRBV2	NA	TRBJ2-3	TGTGCCAGCAGGACAGGGACTAGCACAGATACGCAGTATTTT	CASRTGTSTDTQYF
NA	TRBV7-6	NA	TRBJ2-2	TGTGCCAGCAGCCCAGGTCCCGGGACTGGCGGAAGTACCGGGGAGCTGTTTTTT	CASSPGPGTGGSTGELFF
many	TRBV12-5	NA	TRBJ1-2	TGTGCTAGTGGTTCAGGGGACGCTGGCTACACCTTC	CASGSGDAGYTF
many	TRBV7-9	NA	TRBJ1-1	TGTGCCAGCAGCTTAGTTTTGGCAGGGGACACTGAAGCTTTCTTT	CASSLVLAGDTEAFF
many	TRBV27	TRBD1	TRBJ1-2	TGTGCCAGCAGTTACTCGGGACAGGGATATGGCTACACCTTC	CASSYSGQGYGYTF
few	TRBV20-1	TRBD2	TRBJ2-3	TGCAGTGCTAGCCCGACTAGCGGGGCCTGGGGTTTGCATACGCAGTATTTT	CSASPTSGAWGLHTQYF
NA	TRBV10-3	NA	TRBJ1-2	TGTGCCATCACGACAAGGGGCCTTCATGGCTACACCTTC	CAITTRGLHGYTF
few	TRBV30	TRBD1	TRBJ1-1	TGTGCCTGGAGTAGAACAGGGGTGAACACTGAAGCTTTCTTT	CAWSRTGVNTEAFF
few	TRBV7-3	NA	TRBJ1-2	TGTGCCAGCAGCCTTCAATCTCAGGGGAACTATGGCTACACCTTC	CASSLQSQGNYGYTF
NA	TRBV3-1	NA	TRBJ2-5	TGTGCCAGCAGCCTCCCCTGGAGGGCCGAGACCCAGTACTTC	CASSLPWRAETQYF
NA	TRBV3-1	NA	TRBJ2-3	TGTGCCGGCAGCCAAAACACGGACGGCACAGATACGCAGTATTTT	CAGSQNTDGTDTQYF
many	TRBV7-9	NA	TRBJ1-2	TGTGCCAGCAGTCGGACGATGGGGGTTGGCTACACCTTC	CASSRTMGVGYTF
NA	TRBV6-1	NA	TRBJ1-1	TGTGCCAGTGGGCAGGGAGGGAACACTGAAGCTTTCTTT	CASGQGGNTEAFF
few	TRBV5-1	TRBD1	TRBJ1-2	TGCGCCAGCAGCTTCTCTGAGGATAACAGGGGCCATGGCTACACCTTC	CASSFSEDNRGHGYTF
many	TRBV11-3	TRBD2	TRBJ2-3	TGTGCCAGCAGCTTAGAGGTAGTGGGAGGGCCGTCCGATACGCAGTATTTT	CASSLEVVGGPSDTQYF
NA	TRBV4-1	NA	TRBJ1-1	TGCGCCAGCAGCCAAGATCAGGGTGCGGCGACTGAAGCTTTCTTT	CASSQDQGAATEAFF
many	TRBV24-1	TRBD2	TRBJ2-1	TGTGCCACCAGTGATCCTGAAGCGGGGAATGAGCAGTTCTTC	CATSDPEAGNEQFF
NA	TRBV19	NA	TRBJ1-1	TGTGCCAGTATAAGAGTGGGGGCCGGCACTGAAGCTTTCTTT	CASIRVGAGTEAFF
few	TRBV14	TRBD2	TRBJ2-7	TGTGCCAGCAGCCTCCTTAGCGGGGCAGGCTCTTACTCCTACGAGCAGTACTTC	CASSLLSGAGSYSYEQYF
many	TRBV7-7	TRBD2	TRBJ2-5	TGTGCCAGCAGCTCAGTTCACGCGGGAGGGCAAGAGACCCAGTACTTC	CASSSVHAGGQETQYF
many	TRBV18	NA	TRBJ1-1	TGTGCCAGCTCACCGGGAAGGACTGAAGCTTTCTTT	CASSPGRTEAFF
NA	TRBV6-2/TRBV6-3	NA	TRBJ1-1	TGTGCCAGCCAAATAACCGGGGTGTCGATCACTGAAGCTTTCTTT	CASQITGVSITEAFF
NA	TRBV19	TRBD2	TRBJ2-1	TGTGCCAGTAGTGTGCTAGCGGGATTTCATGGGCAGTTCTTC	CASSVLAGFHGQFF
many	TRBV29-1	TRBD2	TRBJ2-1	TGCAGCGTTGAAGATCGGCGGGAGGGGTGGGATGAGCAGTTCTTC	CSVEDRREGWDEQFF
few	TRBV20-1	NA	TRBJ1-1	TGCAGTGCTAGAGCTCCCAAGGGGCCTGAAGCTTTCTTT	CSARAPKGPEAFF
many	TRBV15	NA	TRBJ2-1	TGTGCCACCAGCAGACTTAACAATGAGCAGTTCTTC	CATSRLNNEQFF
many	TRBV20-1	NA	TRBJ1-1	TGCAGTGCTAGAGACACCAGGACAGATGAAGCTTTCTTT	CSARDTRTDEAFF
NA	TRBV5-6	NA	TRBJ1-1	TGTGCCAGCAGCTTGGTGACGTCTGTGGCTTTCTTT	CASSLVTSVAFF
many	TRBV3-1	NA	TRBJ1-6	TGTGCCAGCAGCCAGGGTACAGGGAATAATTCACCCCTCCACTTT	CASSQGTGNNSPLHF
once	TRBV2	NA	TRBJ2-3	TGTGCCAGCATGGAAAGGGAACTCACAGATACGCAGTATTTT	CASMERELTDTQYF
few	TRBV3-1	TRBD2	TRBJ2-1	TGTGCCAGCAGCCAGAGGGGACTAGCGGGAGGGAATGAGCAGTTCTTC	CASSQRGLAGGNEQFF
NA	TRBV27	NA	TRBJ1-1	TGTGCCAGCAGTGATTTCAGGGGAGAAGAAGCTTTCTTT	CASSDFRGEEAFF
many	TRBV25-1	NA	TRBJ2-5	TGTGCCAGCCAATCGTTAGGGGTTGTGGAAGAGACCCAGTACTTC	CASQSLGVVEETQYF
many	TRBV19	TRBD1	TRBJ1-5	TGTGCCAGTAGGGACAGGTCGAGCAATCAGCCCCAGCATTTT	CASRDRSSNQPQHF
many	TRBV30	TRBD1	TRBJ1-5	TGTGCCTGGAGTGTACGACAGGGGGCACCCCATAGCAATCAGCCCCAGCATTTT	CAWSVRQGAPHSNQPQHF
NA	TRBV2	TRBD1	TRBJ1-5	TGTGCCAGCAGTACAAGACAGGGAAGGGATCAGCCCCAGCATTTT	CASSTRQGRDQPQHF
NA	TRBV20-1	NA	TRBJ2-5	TGCAGTGCTAGAAGGGCGGGCGAAGAGACCCAGTACTTC	CSARRAGEETQYF
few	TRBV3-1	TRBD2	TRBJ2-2	TGTGCCAGCAGCCAGCAGGGACTAGCGGGAGCCGGGGAGCTGTTTTTT	CASSQQGLAGAGELFF
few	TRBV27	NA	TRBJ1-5	TGTGCCAGCAGTTTCGGGTATTATCAGCCCCAGCATTTT	CASSFGYYQPQHF
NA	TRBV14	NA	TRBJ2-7	TGTGCCAGCAGCGGAAGGGACACCCACGAGCAGTACTTC	CASSGRDTHEQYF
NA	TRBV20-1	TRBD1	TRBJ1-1	TGCAGTGCTCCCCGACAGGGAGGGGACACTGAAGCTTTCTTT	CSAPRQGGDTEAFF
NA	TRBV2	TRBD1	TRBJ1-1	TGTGCCAGCAGTATAGACAGGGGCGACGCTGAAGCTTTCTTT	CASSIDRGDAEAFF
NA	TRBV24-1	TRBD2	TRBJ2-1	TGTGCCACCAGCCCAAGGACTAGCGGGCGCTCCTACAATGAGCAGTTCTTC	CATSPRTSGRSYNEQFF
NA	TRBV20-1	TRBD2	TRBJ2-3	TGCAGTGCTCCCGGGACTAGAGGCGAGTATTTT	CSAPGTRGEYF
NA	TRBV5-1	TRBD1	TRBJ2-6	TGCGCCAGCAGCCTAGGACAGGGAACGGCTGGGGCCAACGTCCTGACTTTC	CASSLGQGTAGANVLTF
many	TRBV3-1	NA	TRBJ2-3	TGTGCCAGCAGCCACCTTAAGACGGGGAACACAGATACGCAGTATTTT	CASSHLKTGNTDTQYF
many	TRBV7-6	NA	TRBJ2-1	TGTGCCAGCACCCGATATAGCGGAGGGGGGCATGAGCAGTTCTTC	CASTRYSGGGHEQFF
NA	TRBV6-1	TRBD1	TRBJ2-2	TGTGCCAGCAGCCAGGACAGGGCGGACACCGGGGAGCTGTTTTTT	CASSQDRADTGELFF
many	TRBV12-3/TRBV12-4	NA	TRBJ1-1	TGTGCCAGCAATCCCCAACAGGGAATGAACACTGAAGCTTTCTTT	CASNPQQGMNTEAFF
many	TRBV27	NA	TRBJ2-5	TGTGCCAGCAGTTGGGGGTGGGGAGGGGGCGTCCAAGAGACCCAGTACTTC	CASSWGWGGGVQETQYF
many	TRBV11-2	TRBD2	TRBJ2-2	TGTGCCAGCAGCTTAGGTCGGCTAGCGGGTGTATCCGGGGAGCTGTTTTTT	CASSLGRLAGVSGELFF
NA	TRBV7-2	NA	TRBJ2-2	TGTGCCAGCAGTATCTCATCCGGGGAGCTGTTTTTT	CASSISSGELFF
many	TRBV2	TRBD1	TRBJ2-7	TGTGCCAGCGAGGACCTCTTCCAGGACAGGGGGACCTCAGCCTACGAGCAGTACTTC	CASEDLFQDRGTSAYEQYF
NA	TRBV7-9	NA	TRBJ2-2	TGTGCCAGCAGCTTACTGGGGGCGCAGAACACCGGGGAGCTGTTTTTT	CASSLLGAQNTGELFF
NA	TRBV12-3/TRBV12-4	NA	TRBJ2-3	TGTGCCAGCAGTTTGGCTAGCATCGGAGATACGCAGTATTTT	CASSLASIGDTQYF